These T cell receptor beta chains were read from a single sample in a study of blood T cell repertoires in COVID-19. TCRdb's table, derived via immunoSEQ multiplex PCR, lists solely in-frame clones and lacks some. The table has around 250,000 clones, roughly 80% seen once; the top ten hold about 5%. Sequenced sample: PBMCs or T cells enriched from blood (not recorded which). The receptors were sampled from a man aged 35 to 55 who had been exposed to COVID-19. CDR3s include the opening cysteine and the closing phenylalanine or tryptophan. Rows give clone size only sometimes, using once, few, many, or a class for an expanded clone.

V,size,J,CDR3
TRBV30,once,TRBJ1-2,CAWRTNQAYYGYTF
TRBV25-1,-,TRBJ2-1,CATGNRVNEQFF
TRBV30,-,TRBJ1-1,CAWRPGLNTEAFF
TRBV3-1/TRBV3-2,-,TRBJ2-5,CASSWSGGGQETQYF
TRBV30,-,TRBJ2-5,CASLRGTRTQYF
TRBV5-8,-,TRBJ2-1,CASSSYGKNNEQFF
TRBV25-1,-,TRBJ2-7,CASSRGRGYEQYF
TRBV9,-,TRBJ1-4,CASSPGGTGRNNEKLFF
TRBV19,-,TRBJ2-7,CASSIVGLFTGGRSVHEQYF
TRBV7-3,-,TRBJ2-3,CASSARTSGIDTQYF
TRBV6-5,-,TRBJ1-2,CASKRAGTGVEGYTF
TRBV21-1,once,TRBJ2-7,CASSKVFTSFTYEQYF
TRBV24-1,-,TRBJ1-3,CATSDFGTVGNTIYF
TRBV18,few,TRBJ2-5,CASSPPSGGIVETQYF
TRBV19,few,TRBJ1-6,CASRRGLDNSPLHF
TRBV7-9,-,TRBJ1-2,CASTLDSRVGYTF
TRBV7-8,few,TRBJ1-3,CASSHRRTLSGNTIYF
TRBV7-9,-,TRBJ2-2,CASSLSGFPPRLSRELFF
TRBV9,few,TRBJ1-2,CASSPNTGTIYGYTF
TRBV6-2/TRBV6-3,-,TRBJ1-6,CASSTRLFNSPLHF
TRBV6-5,-,TRBJ2-7,CASSYSRGQGYEQYF
TRBV25-1,many,TRBJ2-5,CASSEEGQGETQYF
TRBV2,many,TRBJ2-7,CASSGGRVGTSLYEQYF
TRBV6-4,-,TRBJ1-4,CASSLTGVRTEKLFF
TRBV7-9,-,TRBJ1-4,CASSPQARGTNEKLFF
TRBV5-1,-,TRBJ2-1,CASSFGHVGGLGEQFF
TRBV6-5,-,TRBJ2-1,CASRRQGRLYNEQFF
TRBV12-3/TRBV12-4,-,TRBJ1-5,CASSISGPQHF
TRBV7-2,few,TRBJ2-1,CASSLRGTSGRALF
TRBV6-5,-,TRBJ2-7,CASGGGSGLYEQYF
TRBV3-1/TRBV3-2,few,TRBJ1-6,CASSPDRVGASSYNSPLHF
TRBV5-1,once,TRBJ2-7,CASSPSPLATYEQYF
TRBV29-1,-,TRBJ2-7,CSVTRQGSSYEQYF
TRBV28,-,TRBJ2-2,CAILAGGPGGELFF
TRBV4-2,-,TRBJ2-1,CASSQPTRRGVSKYEQFF
TRBV27,-,TRBJ1-5,CASSFAGASIETQHF